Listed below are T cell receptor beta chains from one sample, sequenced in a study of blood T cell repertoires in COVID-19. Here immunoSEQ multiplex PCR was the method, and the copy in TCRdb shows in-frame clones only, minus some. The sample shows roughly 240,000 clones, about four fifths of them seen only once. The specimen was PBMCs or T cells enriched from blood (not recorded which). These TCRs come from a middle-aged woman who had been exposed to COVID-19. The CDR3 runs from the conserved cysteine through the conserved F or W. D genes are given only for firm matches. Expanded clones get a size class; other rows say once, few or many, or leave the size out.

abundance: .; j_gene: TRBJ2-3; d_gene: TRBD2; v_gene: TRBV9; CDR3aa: CASSGAGLVAGGLTDTQYF; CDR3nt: TGTGCCAGCAGCGGAGCGGGCCTAGTAGCGGGGGGTCTCACAGATACGCAGTATTTT
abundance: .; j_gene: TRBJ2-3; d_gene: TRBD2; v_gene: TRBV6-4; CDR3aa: CASRSGGGTDTQYF; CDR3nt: TGTGCCAGCAGAAGCGGGGGGGGCACAGATACGCAGTATTTT
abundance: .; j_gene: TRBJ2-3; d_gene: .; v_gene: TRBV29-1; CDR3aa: CSGTHLGGASTDTQYF; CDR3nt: TGCAGCGGGACGCATTTGGGGGGGGCTAGCACAGATACGCAGTATTTT
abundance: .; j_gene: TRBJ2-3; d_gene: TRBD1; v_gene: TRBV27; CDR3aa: CASRTGDNTDTQYF; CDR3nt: TGTGCCAGCAGGACAGGGGATAACACAGATACGCAGTATTTT
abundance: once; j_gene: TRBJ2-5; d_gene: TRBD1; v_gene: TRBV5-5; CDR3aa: CASSSGQGGPQETQYF; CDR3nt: TGTGCCAGCAGTTCGGGACAGGGAGGGCCCCAAGAGACCCAGTACTTC
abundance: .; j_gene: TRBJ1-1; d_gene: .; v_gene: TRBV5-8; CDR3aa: CASSLQNTEAFF; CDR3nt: TGTGCCAGCAGCTTGCAGAACACTGAAGCTTTCTTT
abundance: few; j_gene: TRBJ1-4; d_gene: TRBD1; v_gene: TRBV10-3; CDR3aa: CAISATQGTANEKLFF; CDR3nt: TGTGCCATCAGTGCCACCCAGGGGACAGCTAATGAAAAACTGTTTTTT
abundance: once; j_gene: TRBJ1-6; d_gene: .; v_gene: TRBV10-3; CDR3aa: CAISEGGGGNSPLHF; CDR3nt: TGTGCCATCAGTGAGGGGGGAGGGGGTAATTCACCCCTCCACTTT
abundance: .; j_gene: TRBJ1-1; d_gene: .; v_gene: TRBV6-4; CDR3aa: CASSEQRGTEAFF; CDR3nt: TGTGCCAGCAGTGAGCAAAGGGGCACTGAAGCTTTCTTT
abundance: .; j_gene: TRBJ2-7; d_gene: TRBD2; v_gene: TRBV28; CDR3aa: CASSPRTSGGYEQYF; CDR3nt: TGTGCCAGCAGTCCTCGGACTAGCGGGGGGTACGAGCAGTACTTC
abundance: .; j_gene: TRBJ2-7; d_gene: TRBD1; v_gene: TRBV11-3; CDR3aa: CASSLTGDAYEQYF; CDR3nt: TGTGCCAGCAGCTTGACAGGGGACGCCTACGAGCAGTACTTC
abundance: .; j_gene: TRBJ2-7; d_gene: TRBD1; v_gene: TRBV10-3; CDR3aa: CAISESGTGDFYEQYF; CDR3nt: TGTGCCATCAGTGAATCAGGGACAGGGGATTTCTACGAGCAGTACTTC
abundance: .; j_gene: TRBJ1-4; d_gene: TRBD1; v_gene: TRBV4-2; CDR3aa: CASSGRTGDEKLFF; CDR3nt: TGTGCCAGCAGCGGGAGGACAGGGGATGAAAAACTGTTTTTT
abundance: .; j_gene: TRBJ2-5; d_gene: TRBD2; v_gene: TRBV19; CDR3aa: CASTRGGVPGTQYF; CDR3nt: TGTGCCAGTACCCGCGGGGGGGTCCCAGGGACCCAGTACTTC
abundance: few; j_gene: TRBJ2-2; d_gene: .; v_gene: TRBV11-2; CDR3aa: CASSLGTWEANTGELFF; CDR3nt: TGTGCCAGCAGCTTAGGGACGTGGGAGGCCAACACCGGGGAGCTGTTTTTT
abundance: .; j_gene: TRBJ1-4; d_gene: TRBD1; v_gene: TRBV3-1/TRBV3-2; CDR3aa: CASSQDQAGGREKLFF; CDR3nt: TGTGCCAGCAGCCAAGATCAGGCAGGGGGCCGGGAAAAACTGTTTTTT
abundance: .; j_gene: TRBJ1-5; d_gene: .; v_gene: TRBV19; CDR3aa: CASSTSDFFQPQHF; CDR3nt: TGTGCCAGTAGTACTTCGGACTTTTTCCAGCCCCAGCATTTT
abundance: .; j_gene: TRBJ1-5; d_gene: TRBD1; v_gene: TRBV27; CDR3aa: CASSTRQGFGQPQHF; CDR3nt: TGTGCCAGCAGCACCCGACAGGGATTCGGTCAGCCCCAGCATTTT
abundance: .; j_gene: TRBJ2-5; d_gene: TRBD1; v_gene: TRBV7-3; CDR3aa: CASSPRGTVLTQYF; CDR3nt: TGTGCCAGCAGCCCACGAGGGACAGTCCTGACCCAGTACTTC
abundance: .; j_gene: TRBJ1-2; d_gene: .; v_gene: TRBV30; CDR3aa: CAWTRRGLNYGYTF; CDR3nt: TGTGCCTGGACGCGCAGGGGCCTTAACTATGGCTACACCTTC
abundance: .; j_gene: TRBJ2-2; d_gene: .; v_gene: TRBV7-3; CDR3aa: CASSLTPGGGTGELFF; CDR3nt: TGTGCCAGCAGCTTAACCCCAGGGGGAGGAACCGGGGAGCTGTTTTTT
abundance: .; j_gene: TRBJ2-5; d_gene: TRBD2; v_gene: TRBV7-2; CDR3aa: CASSRGTSGGARETQYF; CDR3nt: TGTGCCAGCAGCCGGGGGACTAGCGGGGGGGCCCGAGAGACCCAGTACTTC
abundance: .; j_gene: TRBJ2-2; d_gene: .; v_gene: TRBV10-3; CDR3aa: CAITGIKNTGELFF; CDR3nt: TGTGCCATCACCGGTATAAAGAACACCGGGGAGCTGTTTTTT
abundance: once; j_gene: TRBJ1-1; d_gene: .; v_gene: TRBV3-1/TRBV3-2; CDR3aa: CASSQDSPEAEAFF; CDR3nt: TGTGCCAGCAGCCAAGATTCTCCGGAGGCTGAAGCTTTCTTT
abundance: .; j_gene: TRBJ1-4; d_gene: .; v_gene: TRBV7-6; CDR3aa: CASSPSLATNEKLFF; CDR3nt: TGTGCCAGCAGCCCGTCCCTTGCAACTAATGAAAAACTGTTTTTT
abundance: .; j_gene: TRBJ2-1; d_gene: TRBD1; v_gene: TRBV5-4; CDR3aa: CASSLASGSARGEQFF; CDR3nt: TGTGCCAGCAGCTTGGCCTCGGGGTCAGCCAGGGGGGAGCAGTTCTTC
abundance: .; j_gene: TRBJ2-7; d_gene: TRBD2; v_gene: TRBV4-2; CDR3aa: CASSQDIAGGLLSYEQYF; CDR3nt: TGTGCCAGCAGCCAAGATATAGCGGGGGGACTACTCTCCTACGAGCAGTACTTC
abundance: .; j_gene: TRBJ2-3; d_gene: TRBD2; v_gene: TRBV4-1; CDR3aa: CASSLGNSGGPGTDTQYF; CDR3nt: TGCGCCAGCAGCCTGGGGAACTCGGGGGGGCCTGGCACAGATACGCAGTATTTT
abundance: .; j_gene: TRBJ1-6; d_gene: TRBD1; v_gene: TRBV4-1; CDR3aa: CASRPQGANNSPLHF; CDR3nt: TGCGCCAGCAGACCACAGGGGGCGAATAATTCACCCCTCCACTTT
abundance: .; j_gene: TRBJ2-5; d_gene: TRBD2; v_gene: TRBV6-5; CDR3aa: CASRRTSGAQETQYF; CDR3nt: TGTGCCAGCAGGCGTACTAGCGGGGCTCAAGAGACCCAGTACTTC
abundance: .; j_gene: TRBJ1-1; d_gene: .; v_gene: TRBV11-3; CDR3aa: CASSPQGAETTEAFF; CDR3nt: TGTGCCAGCAGCCCCCAAGGGGCCGAGACCACTGAAGCTTTCTTT
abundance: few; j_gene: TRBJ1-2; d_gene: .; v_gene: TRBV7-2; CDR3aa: CASSLVGGQGTGGYTF; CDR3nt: TGTGCCAGCAGCTTAGTCGGTGGGCAGGGAACAGGTGGCTACACCTTC
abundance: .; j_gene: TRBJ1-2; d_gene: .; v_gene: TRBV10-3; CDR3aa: CAISESQAQGYTF; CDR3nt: TGTGCCATCAGTGAGTCCCAGGCTCAAGGCTACACCTTC
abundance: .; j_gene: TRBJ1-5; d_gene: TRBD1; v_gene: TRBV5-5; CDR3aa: CASSNVGTGDNQPQHF; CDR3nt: TGTGCCAGCAGCAATGTGGGGACAGGTGATAATCAGCCCCAGCATTTT
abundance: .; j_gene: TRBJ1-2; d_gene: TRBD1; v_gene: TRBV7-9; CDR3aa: CASSHQQGAGGYTF; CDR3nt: TGTGCCAGCAGCCATCAACAGGGGGCAGGGGGCTACACCTTC
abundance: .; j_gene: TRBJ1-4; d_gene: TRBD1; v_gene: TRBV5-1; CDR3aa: CASSVGQPLTNEKLFF; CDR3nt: TGCGCCAGCAGCGTGGGACAGCCCTTAACTAATGAAAAACTGTTTTTT
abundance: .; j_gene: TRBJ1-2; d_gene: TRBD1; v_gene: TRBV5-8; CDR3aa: CASSSRGLYGYTF; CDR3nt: TGTGCCAGCAGCTCGAGGGGGCTCTATGGCTACACCTTC
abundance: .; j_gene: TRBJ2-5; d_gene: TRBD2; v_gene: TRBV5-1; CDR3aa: CASSLGLAGRWETQYF; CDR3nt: TGCGCCAGCAGCCTCGGACTAGCGGGGAGGTGGGAGACCCAGTACTTC
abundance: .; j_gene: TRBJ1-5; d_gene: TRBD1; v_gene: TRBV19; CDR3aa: CASTPGQGEPQHF; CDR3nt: TGTGCCAGTACCCCGGGACAGGGGGAGCCCCAGCATTTT
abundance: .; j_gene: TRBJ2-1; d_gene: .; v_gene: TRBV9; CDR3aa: CASSVVTSFGEQFF; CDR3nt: TGTGCCAGCAGCGTAGTTACTAGCTTTGGTGAGCAGTTCTTC
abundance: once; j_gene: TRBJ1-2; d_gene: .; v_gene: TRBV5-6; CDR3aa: CASSLGVRRANYGYTF; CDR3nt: TGTGCCAGCAGCTTGGGAGTTCGACGGGCTAACTATGGCTACACCTTC
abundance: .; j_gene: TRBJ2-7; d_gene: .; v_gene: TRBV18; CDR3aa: CASSPGQSSSYEQYF; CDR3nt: TGTGCCAGCTCACCAGGACAGAGCAGCTCCTACGAGCAGTACTTC